The text below deals with one T cell receptor beta chain. Its antigen is as yet unknown. The CDR3 covers 15 residues. The germline gives CDR1 SGHNT, CDR2 YYREEE (reference sequence). V was pared by 3 bases and J by 11 bases, with 13 bases of the junction left unmatched. The source of the sample is a study of shared clonotypes between healthy human individuals. Turning to the study itself: Donors consisted of a couple of women and a few men between 18 and 49. General study points: The naive CD4 repertoires of a few donors were compared, and approximately 4.5% of clonotypes were shared. The four-donor shared clonotypes exceeded non-shared clonotypes in generation probability, with non-shared ones scoring lower. Limited genetic and exposure-history diversity came from having few donors.

Data came from immunoSEQ multiplex PCR; TCRdb stores just in-frame clones and leaves some out. Seen here are 90,000 to 150,000 clones, more than 65% observed once, and the top ten hold roughly 24%. The sequenced sample was memory CD8+ T cells sorted from blood. Documented subset: CD45RO+ cells pooled with CCR7-negative TemRA cells. This TCR came from a woman aged 25 to 39 in good health. The chain employs TRBV5-4 and TRBJ2-5, with 10 bases identical to TRBD1. The CDR3 spells CASSSTGTGDREQYF. CDR3 coding DNA: TGTGCCAGCAGCTCCACCGGGACAGGGGATAGGGAGCAGTACTTC.